The sequence of this T cell receptor beta chain was determined in a study of blood T cell repertoires in COVID-19. Study-level background: Whether acute or convalescent, the COVID-19 samples came from the United States, Italy and Spain. PBMCs, B-cell-depleted T cells, or T cells were the source of the cDNA or gDNA that made up the material.

Authors' methods: Amplifying reference gene primers gave estimates of nucleated cell counts. Profiling relied on immunoSEQ multiplex PCR, and the TCRdb table lists in-frame clones only, not all of them. The DNA was the basis for D and trimming; V, J and clone size are from that table. The sample has 250,000 to 300,000 clones, approximately 91% seen once. The J segment lost 8 bases and the V segment lost 4 bases, leaving 15 bases of the junction unmatched. In germline, CDR1 is KGHSH, CDR2 LQKENI. This CDR3 has 16 residues. The clonotype was recovered from a woman aged 55-69 years with acute or convalescent COVID-19. V gene TRBV18 combines with J gene TRBJ1-2, with TRBD1 matching 8 bases. Sequenced: peripheral blood. The CDR3 loop reads CASSQEAGGASYGYTF. CDR3 nucleotide sequence: TGTGCCAGCTCACAGGAGGCAGGGGGCGCATCCTACGGCTACACCTTC.